These 30 T cell receptor beta chains were sequenced from one sample in a study of identical twins. TCRdb processed the 5' RACE reads anew with MiXCR; each CDR3 protein has one entry. Of about 720,000 distinct CDR3 sequences in the sample, 8.5% to 9% are singletons; the top ten hold 0.98%. The same data also went into a second study, on yellow fever vaccine responses in identical twins.

The sequencing input was PBMCs. All receptors derive from a young woman in good health.

V and J are TRBV6-5 and TRBJ2-5, with TRBD2 as a possible D gene (5 bases). The CDR3 consists of 14 residues. V was shortened by 0 bases and J by 7 bases, with 12 bases between the two germline ends. CDR1 and CDR2 from the germline V gene are MNHEY and SVGAGI. CDR3 DNA sequence: TGTGCCAGCAGTTACTCGAGTACTAGTGGGACCCAGTACTTC. Translating gives CASSYSSTSGTQYF.

Here the CDR3 reads CASRGASGQPQHF. Written as DNA, the CDR3 is TGTGCCAGCCGTGGTGCCTCCGGTCAGCCCCAGCATTTT. The J gene is TRBJ1-5, the V gene TRBV12-3 or TRBV12-4; no firm D call. This CDR3 has 13 amino acids. The V gene lost 8 bases and the J gene lost 6 bases, with 14 bases spanning the gap.

The V and J genes are TRBV12-3 or TRBV12-4 and TRBJ1-5; no clear D gene. The V and J ends lost 6 bases and 9 bases respectively, with 9 bases between them. The length of the CDR3 is 11 residues. DNA for the CDR3: TGTGCCAGCAGACTAAAAGGGCCCCAGCATTTT. Its translation is CASRLKGPQHF.

Ten or more counts support this clonotype. V usage is TRBV3-1 and J usage is TRBJ2-2, with a possible D match to TRBD1 (6 bases). CDR3 length: 15 amino acids. The germline gives CDR1 LGHDT, CDR2 YNNKEL (reference sequence). Trimming removed 3 bases from V and 4 bases from J, with 12 bases in between. The CDR3 spells CASSQGDTRTGELFF. The CDR3 bases are TGTGCCAGCAGCCAGGGGGACACTCGCACCGGGGAGCTGTTTTTT.

This clonotype was seen ten or more times. The chain links TRBV10-1 to TRBJ2-4; the D is unclear. Trimming shortened V by 6 bases and J by 0 bases, and 9 bases separated the two germline ends. This CDR3 is 14 amino acids long. Germline loops: CDR1 WNHNN, CDR2 SYGVQD (reference sequence). The CDR3 spells CASRASLAKNIQYF. CDR3 DNA sequence: TGCGCCAGCAGAGCCTCCCTAGCCAAAAACATTCAGTACTTC.

This clonotype has only a few counts. V is TRBV9 and J is TRBJ2-1; 10 nucleotides agree with TRBD2. This CDR3 comprises 16 residues. V was pared by 1 base and J by 7 bases, with 8 bases of the junction left unmatched. Per germline, CDR1 SGDLS and CDR2 YYNGEE. This CDR3 is CASSVSPSGGQNEQFF. The CDR3 DNA reads as TGTGCCAGCAGCGTAAGTCCTAGCGGGGGTCAGAATGAGCAGTTCTTC.

The chain carries TRBV19 and TRBJ2-3; TRBD2 aligns across 11 bases. The CDR3 totals 15 residues. With V trimmed by 7 bases and J by 2 bases, 5 bases remained unmatched. The germline V gene encodes CDR1 LNHDA and CDR2 SQIVND (reference sequence). The CDR3 sequence is CASTNSGGATDTQYF. For the CDR3, the DNA is TGTGCCAGTACCAATAGCGGGGGGGCCACAGATACGCAGTATTTT. Full variable domain (missing parts from reference TRBV19 and TRBJ2-3): DGGITQSPKYLFRKEGQNVTLSCEQNLNHDAMYWYRQDPGQGLRLIYYSQIVNDFQKGDIAEGYSVSREKKESFPLTVTSAQKNPTAFYLCASTNSGGATDTQYFGPGTRLTVL.

This clonotype has at least ten counts. The chain is built from TRBV3-1 and TRBJ2-3, with 8 positions matching TRBD2. The CDR3 extends over 17 amino acids. With V trimmed by 4 bases and J by 4 bases, 13 bases remained unmatched. CDR1 LGHDT and CDR2 YNNKEL come from the germline V gene (reference sequence). The CDR3 spells CASSRNPGAGVPDTQYF. For the CDR3, the DNA is TGTGCCAGCAGCCGGAATCCCGGAGCGGGAGTCCCAGATACGCAGTATTTT.

Many counts were recorded for this clonotype. The chain uses TRBV11-2 and TRBJ2-7; the match to TRBD2 covers 9 bases. The length of the CDR3 is 17 residues. Germline trimming cut 0 bases from V and 1 base from J; bases unmatched to any gene: 7. Germline CDR1 reads SGHAT; CDR2 reads FQNNGV. CDR3 nucleotides: TGTGCCAGCAGCTTAGAAGGGGCCGGACTAGCGTCCTACGAGCAGTACTTC. This encodes CASSLEGAGLASYEQYF.

This clonotype was observed a few times. J is TRBJ2-4 and V is TRBV20-1; TRBD1 aligns across 8 bases. After removal of 1 base from V and 9 bases from J, the junction contained 17 bases not matched to a gene. Germline V gene sequence: CDR1 DFQATT, CDR2 SNEGSKA (reference sequence). CDR3 length equals 17 residues. CDR3 loop: CSARAASGQGSEGIQYF. DNA for the CDR3: TGCAGTGCTAGAGCAGCTTCAGGACAGGGTTCGGAAGGCATTCAGTACTTC.

This chain connects TRBV10-3 to TRBJ2-3, with D tentatively TRBD2 (7 bases). Between the trimmed V and J ends, which lost 0 bases and 0 bases, there was a span of 19 bases. Germline lookup yields CDR1 ENHRY and CDR2 SYGVKD. This CDR3 has 19 amino acids. The CDR3 DNA follows: TGTGCCATCAGTGAGTCGAGGGGGGGAACCTTCACTAGCACAGATACGCAGTATTTT. It yields the protein CAISESRGGTFTSTDTQYF.

Many counts were recorded for this clonotype. The chain combines TRBV12-3 or TRBV12-4 with TRBJ1-2; D is undetermined. This CDR3 comprises 15 residues. Deletions cut 7 bases from V and 4 bases from J, with 19 bases between. This CDR3 reads CASTLRAGWTYGYTF. CDR3 in DNA: TGTGCCAGCACCCTTCGGGCAGGATGGACCTATGGCTACACCTTC.

This clonotype was observed at least ten times. The chain recombines TRBV6-1 with TRBJ2-7; 12 positions agree with TRBD2. V was pared by 6 bases and J by 5 bases, with 8 bases of the junction left unmatched. This CDR3 contains 15 residues. CDR1 and CDR2 from the germline V gene are MNHNS and SASEGT. This CDR3 is CASRNLAGGLNEQYF. As DNA, the CDR3 is TGTGCCAGCAGGAACCTAGCGGGGGGGCTGAACGAGCAGTACTTC.

This clonotype was picked up one time. The chain carries TRBV18 and TRBJ2-5; a weak D match, TRBD2 (5 bases). The V and J ends lost 6 bases and 2 bases respectively, with 13 bases between them. From germline, CDR1 is KGHSH and CDR2 LQKENI. The CDR3 length is 14 residues. CDR3 nucleotides: TGTGCCAGCTCTCACGGACGGGGACAAGAGACCCAGTACTTC. It encodes CASSHGRGQETQYF.

This clonotype appeared many times. The chain combines TRBV7-9 with TRBJ2-7; no definite D call. Trimming removed 1 base from V and 5 bases from J, with 9 bases in between. The CDR3 consists of 13 residues. Germline V gene sequence: CDR1 SEHNR, CDR2 FQNEAQ (reference sequence). The CDR3 DNA is TGTGCCAGCAGCTTAGGGGGAAGTGACGAGCAGTACTTC. It translates to CASSLGGSDEQYF.

This clonotype was seen at least ten times. This chain links TRBV29-1 with TRBJ2-3; 8 bases match TRBD2. Trimming at V came to 4 bases and at J to 2 bases, leaving 8 bases not matched to a gene. Germline values: CDR1 SQVTM, CDR2 ANQGSEA. This CDR3 has 15 residues. The DNA of the CDR3 is TGCAGCGTTGCGAGAACTAGCGGCTTCACAGATACGCAGTATTTT. This translates into CSVARTSGFTDTQYF.

In its sample, this clonotype was seen many times. The rearrangement uses TRBV15 and TRBJ2-2; no firm D call. The V gene's germline CDR1 is LNHNV and CDR2 YYDKDF (reference sequence). V was clipped by 0 bases and J by 7 bases, with 15 bases between them. This CDR3 comprises 16 residues. The CDR3: CATSRDLKRWGGELFF. In DNA, the CDR3 is TGTGCCACCAGCAGAGATTTAAAGAGATGGGGCGGGGAGCTGTTTTTT. Using reference TRBV15 and TRBJ2-2 for the parts outside the CDR3, the full variable domain is DAMVIQNPRYQVTQFGKPVTLSCSQTLNHNVMYWYQQKSSQAPKLLFHYYDKDFNNEADTPDNFQSRRPNTSFCFLDIRSPGLGDTAMYLCATSRDLKRWGGELFFGEGSRLTVL.

This clonotype was observed a few times. V is TRBV12-3 or TRBV12-4 and J is TRBJ1-5; D not certain. V was clipped by 1 base and J by 0 bases, with 13 bases between them. This CDR3 is 17 amino acids long. CDR3 sequence: CASSLEVSQNSNQPQHF. In DNA, the CDR3 is TGTGCCAGCAGTTTAGAGGTTTCTCAAAATAGCAATCAGCCCCAGCATTTT.

This clonotype was detected ten times or more. This rearrangement joins TRBV27 to TRBJ1-2, with TRBD1 matching over 12 bases. V lost 5 bases and J lost 4; bases outside the gene matches: 8. In germline, CDR1 is MNHEY, CDR2 SMNVEV (reference sequence). The CDR3 length is 16 residues. The CDR3 sequence is CASSGGTGGAGYGYTF. CDR3 nucleotides: TGTGCCAGCAGTGGCGGGACAGGGGGCGCGGGCTATGGCTACACCTTC.

This clonotype was found a few times. The chain joins TRBV3-1 to TRBJ2-2; TRBD2 agrees at 10 bases. V was clipped by 0 bases and J by 7 bases; unmatched bases: 8. This CDR3 has 17 residues. Germline V lookup: CDR1 LGHDT, CDR2 YNNKEL (reference sequence). CDR3 residues: CASSQDGLAGVNGELFF. The DNA for the CDR3 is TGTGCCAGCAGCCAAGATGGGCTAGCGGGGGTTAACGGGGAGCTGTTTTTT.

The chain combines TRBV7-2 with TRBJ1-1; D not certain. The germline V gene encodes CDR1 SGHTA and CDR2 FQGNSA. Trimming cost V 1 base and J 5 bases, with 8 bases left between them. The CDR3 extends over 13 amino acids. This CDR3 reads CASSLGIITEAFF. CDR3 nucleotide sequence: TGTGCCAGCAGCTTAGGCATTATAACTGAAGCTTTCTTT.

The V gene is TRBV20-1, the J gene TRBJ2-1; 7 bases match TRBD1. The CDR3 contains 17 residues. The V gene's germline CDR1 is DFQATT and CDR2 SNEGSKA (reference sequence). With 3 bases clipped from V and 0 bases from J, the junction kept 11 bases outside the gene matches. This chain's CDR3 is CSASDLLRDSSYNEQFF. The CDR3 DNA sequence: TGCAGTGCTAGCGACCTGCTCCGGGACAGCTCCTACAATGAGCAGTTCTTC.

This clonotype was counted only a few times. The V gene is TRBV5-1, the J gene TRBJ2-1; TRBD2 agrees at 9 bases. Germline V gives CDR1 SGHRS, CDR2 YFSETQ. CDR3 length: 16 amino acids. After removal of 4 bases from V and 1 base from J, the junction contained 6 bases not matched to a gene. For the CDR3, the DNA is TGCGCCAGCAGCCTTAGCGGGAGACAGTCCTACAATGAGCAGTTCTTC. Encoded protein: CASSLSGRQSYNEQFF.

This clonotype was seen ten or more times. The chain uses TRBV4-2 and TRBJ2-7; D assignment may be TRBD1 or TRBD2 (5 bases each). CDR3 length: 15 residues. Per germline, CDR1 LGHNA and CDR2 YNFKEQ. Trimming stripped 4 bases from V and 4 bases from J, with 17 bases between. CDR3 DNA sequence: TGTGCCAGCAGCCCCCGGAACGGGGCTCCTTACGAGCAGTACTTC. As protein: CASSPRNGAPYEQYF.

This chain connects TRBV10-2 to TRBJ1-4; 9 bases fit TRBD1. V gave up 5 bases and J gave up 7 bases; unmatched junction bases: 11. Germline-derived CDR1 and CDR2 are WSHSY and SAAADI. CDR3 length equals 16 residues. DNA of the CDR3: TGCGCCAGCAGTAACAACGGGGACAGGGTCTCTGAAAAACTGTTTTTT. It is translated as CASSNNGDRVSEKLFF.

Ten or more counts support this clonotype. J is TRBJ2-7 and V is TRBV12-3 or TRBV12-4, with a weak D call TRBD1 (5 bases). The CDR3 length is 15 residues. Trimming removed 6 bases at V and 0 bases at J, with 15 bases between. The CDR3 sequence: CASRKTGESSYEQYF. Written as DNA, the CDR3 is TGTGCCAGCAGAAAAACAGGAGAAAGCTCCTACGAGCAGTACTTC.

In its sample, this clonotype was seen a few times. This sequence joins TRBV20-1 and TRBJ2-1; tentatively, D is TRBD1 (5 bases). Trimming pared 0 bases from V and 8 bases from J, leaving 11 bases between. CDR3 size: 13 residues. Germline V gene data show CDR1 as DFQATT and CDR2 as SNEGSKA (reference sequence). Here the CDR3 DNA reads TGCAGTGCTAGAGATTTTAGGGGCGATGAGCAGTTCTTC. This encodes CSARDFRGDEQFF.

Points on this clonotype: This could be a read error, since a much larger clone is one nucleotide away. The V and J genes are TRBV12-3 or TRBV12-4 and TRBJ2-7, with TRBD1 matching 12 bases. The length of the CDR3 is 14 residues. CDR3 amino acids: CASSRGTGGYEHYF. The DNA for the CDR3 is TGTGCCAGCAGCAGAGGGACAGGGGGCTACGAGCATTACTTC.

This clonotype was detected a few times. V is TRBV5-1 and J is TRBJ2-7; D not certain. CDR3 length: 16 amino acids. The V end lost 1 base, the J end lost 1 base, and 15 bases lay between the germline ends. Germline CDR1 is SGHRS and CDR2 is YFSETQ. CDR3 sequence (DNA): TGCGCCAGCAGCTTGACAGTCACCTCCTTTTCCTACGAGCAGTACTTC. It yields the protein CASSLTVTSFSYEQYF. The entire variable domain, with the rest obtained from reference TRBV5-1 and TRBJ2-7, is as follows: KAGVTQTPRYLIKTRGQQVTLSCSPISGHRSVSWYQQTPGQGLQFLFEYFSETQRNKGNFPGRFSGRQFSNSRSEMNVSTLELGDSALYLCASSLTVTSFSYEQYFGPGTRLTVT.

The chain employs TRBV7-8 and TRBJ2-3; TRBD2 might be the D (5 bases). Trimming took off 1 base at V and 4 bases at J, with 15 bases between the two ends. The germline gives CDR1 SGHVS, CDR2 FQNEAQ. This CDR3 contains 16 residues. The CDR3 protein is CASSLVNGMGADTQYF. DNA of the CDR3: TGTGCCAGCAGCTTAGTCAACGGGATGGGCGCAGATACGCAGTATTTT.